This T cell receptor (beta chain) comes out of a study of Graves' ophthalmopathy and Graves' hyperthyroidism (dated by TCRdb to between 2017 and 2018). Broadly, across the study: Peripheral blood was collected at initial diagnosis, prior to any treatment. T-cell repertoires of thyroid tissue and blood were compared in 5 or 6 hyperthyroidism patients. An independent validation cohort comprised some 19 hyperthyroidism patients and 15 to 17 patients who later progressed from hyperthyroidism to ophthalmopathy. To explore V-J signatures distinguishing ophthalmopathy from hyperthyroidism, a discovery set of about a hundred patients (fewer than 45 ophthalmopathy, some 55 stable hyperthyroidism) was enrolled. In total, 135 blood samples were TCR-sequenced: approximately 40 ophthalmopathy, some 75 hyperthyroidism and approximately 17 hyperthyroidism-to-ophthalmopathy patients. The study used TCR beta repertoire signatures to distinguish Graves' ophthalmopathy from Graves' hyperthyroidism and to predict progression to ophthalmopathy. The 95 to 100 discovery patients were divided at random into training and test sets in a 7:3 ratio. Following sample collection, hyperthyroidism patients were given methimazole at a starting dose of 30 mg daily, and ophthalmopathy patients were given high-dose intravenous methylprednisolone. Study-level results and caveats: The 13-signature model separated ophthalmopathy from stable hyperthyroidism with 85% to 90% sensitivity and almost 84% specificity in cross-validation, and 80%/75% in the test set. In validation, the model predicted ophthalmopathy progression with 55% to 71% sensitivity and 72.22% specificity; 12 predicted patients were CT-confirmed with GO in a median of 6.5 months. Most expanded thyroid clonotypes with a frequency above 0.001 also appeared in blood, which suggests that blood repertoires may reflect the immune response in the thyroid. No statistical method was used to set the sample size in advance, and the investigators knew which group each participant was assigned to.

V is clipped by 3 bases and J by 1 base, and the sequence between their germline boundaries is 10 bases long. According to the germline V gene, CDR1 reads SGHRS and CDR2 reads YFSETQ. Spanning cysteine to phenylalanine, the CDR3 consists of 14 amino acids. CDR3 DNA only is kept here, 42 bases in frame from base 1. For repertoire sequencing, the TCR beta CDR3 regions were amplified from RNA transcripts. HTBI primers and the Qiagen OneStep RT-PCR kit were used in a first-round RT-PCR, which was followed by a second-round multiplex PCR, size selection and purification. Libraries were sequenced paired-end with 100 bp reads on an Illumina HiSeq2000. The paper's data handling went like this. SOAPnuke was used for read processing, and reads with adapters, uncalled bases, a mean Phred below 15, or no exact constant-primer or identifier match were discarded. COPE v1.2.5 was used to merge the high-quality paired reads. Each unique nucleotide sequence was treated as a clonotype, and MiTCR v1.1 was used to align the clonotypes to the IMGT TRB V, D and J references. Analysis was restricted to V-J combinations with a frequency above 0.0001, which covered about 99% of repertoires. A TCR clonal expansion and chaos score per V-J combination was defined as the ratio of F50 clonal expansion to chaos observed in the TCRdist matrix. Welch's t-statistics and random forest were used to reduce the features to some 13 V-J combinations, which were then used as input to a naive Bayes classifier. The Morisita-Horn index was used to measure how similar the thyroid and blood repertoires were. TCRdb ran its own pipeline on the public reads, namely fastp trimming at Q25 and MiXCR clone calling, and kept in-frame beta chains. When rows share a CDR3 protein, they turn into one entry using the most common DNA and genes. The V and J calls follow TCRdb's processing rather than the paper's. This sample lists fewer than 650,000 distinct CDR3 sequences; about 20% were detected once. The ten largest account for 7.1% of the sample.

This clonotype was counted many times. Its specific antigen is unknown. No per-base quality is available; no much larger clone lies one base away. Stable hyperthyroidism was defined as no progression to ophthalmopathy within 18 months of follow-up. Hyperthyroidism patients were newly diagnosed, with disease duration under 2 months, and aged 18 to 65 years. Patients were excluded if they had other autoimmune diseases, uncontrolled infections, pregnancy or lactation. Clinical symptoms, serum thyroxine, TRAb, thyroid ultrasound and orbital computed tomography were used for diagnosis. Using Ficoll-Paque density gradient centrifugation, PBMCs were isolated from less than 13 ml of fresh peripheral blood. Trizol reagent was used to extract the total RNA, and its quality was then checked on an Agilent 2100 Bioanalyzer.

The sequencing input was peripheral blood. The receptor comes from a young woman with stable Graves' hyperthyroidism. Some clones in this sample may be carry-over from other donors' samples. Donor details come from another sample of the same person, matched by shared clones. The V and J genes are TRBV5-1 and TRBJ1-1; the D segment cannot be called with confidence. The nucleotide sequence reads as follows: TGCGCCAGCAGCTACAGCCTACCGAACACTGAAGCTTTCTTT. Its translation reads: CASSYSLPNTEAFF.